This T cell receptor beta chain derives from a study of T cell responses to AZD1222 COVID-19 vaccine. Regarding the study as a whole: No repertoire was sampled before or during the peak T cell response, only after it. Females made up more of the donors, who were largely white British, and clonal diversity may have come out too low.

A remark on this clone: Its antigen is unknown.

Germline V lookup: CDR1 MNHEY, CDR2 SVGAGI. Trimming at V came to 6 bases and at J to 6 bases, leaving 7 bases not matched to a gene. The CDR3 spans 14 residues. This table comes from immunoSEQ multiplex PCR, and its TCRdb copy is limited to in-frame clones, with some not included. This sample has approximately 99,000 clones, with around 90% found just once. This TCR was sampled from an adult in good health. Sequencing used peripheral blood, obtained on day 0 of MenACWY control vaccination. The chain employs TRBV6-5 and TRBJ2-4; 8 bases map to TRBD1. This CDR3 reads CASSTSGGRNIQYF. The CDR3 coding sequence is TGTGCCAGCAGCACATCAGGGGGCAGAAACATTCAGTACTTC.